The present T cell receptor (beta chain) was sequenced within a study of PD-1 blockade in mismatch repair-deficient tumors. Overall study: Patients had over ten mismatch repair-deficient cancer types and were previously treated and progressing. Notes on the study in general: Tumor-resident clones, often absent from pretreatment blood, expanded after pembrolizumab and then contracted.

Remarks on this clone: The antigen is undetermined.

The table came from immunoSEQ multiplex PCR; TCRdb's copy has only in-frame clones and leaves some out. The sample has 120,000 or so clones, 85% to 90% seen once. Trimming shortened V by 4 bases and J by 8 bases, and 14 bases separated the two germline ends. This CDR3 has 14 residues. Germline V gives CDR1 MNHEY, CDR2 SVGAGI. The chain couples TRBV6-5 to TRBJ1-4; possibly TRBD1 for D (6 bases). The specimen was peripheral blood, collected 44 weeks after starting pembrolizumab. This clonotype was obtained from an adult with mismatch repair-deficient cancer. CDR3 sequence (DNA): TGTGCCAGCAGTTCCGTGGGGGCGAGGGAAAAACTGTTTTTT. It specifies CASSSVGAREKLFF.